What follows are 7 T cell receptor beta chains derived from one specimen sequenced in a study of OX40 agonist ivuxolimab in advanced cancers. The assay was immunoSEQ multiplex PCR, and TCRdb's table has in-frame clones only and misses some. The sample has 50,000 to 70,000 clones; 70% to 90% are singletons. This sample comprised CD4+ or CD8+ T cells sorted from blood, obtained in a trial of the OX40 agonist ivuxolimab. These receptors all come from an adult with an advanced solid tumor such as melanoma, head and neck, liver or kidney cancer.

J is TRBJ2-1 and V is TRBV27; 11 positions agree with TRBD1. Germline trimming cut 6 bases from V and 8 bases from J; bases unmatched to any gene: 6. The germline V gene has CDR1 MNHEY and CDR2 SMNVEV (reference sequence). This CDR3 has 14 amino acids. CDR3 residues: CASRPGQGGDEQFF. Written as DNA, the CDR3 is TGTGCCAGCAGACCGGGACAGGGGGGAGATGAGCAGTTCTTC.

V and J are TRBV7-9 and TRBJ1-4; D gene unclear. V dropped 1 base and J dropped 0 bases, with 6 bases sitting between them. The CDR3 spans 15 residues. From germline, CDR1 is SEHNR and CDR2 FQNEAQ (reference sequence). The CDR3 DNA is TGTGCCAGCAGCTTAGGATGGTCAACTAATGAAAAACTGTTTTTT. It codes for CASSLGWSTNEKLFF. Together with reference TRBV7-9 and TRBJ1-4, the CDR3 gives the full variable domain: DTGVSQNPRHKITKRGQNVTFRCDPISEHNRLYWYRQTLGQGPEFLTYFQNEAQLEKSRLLSDRFSAERPKGSFSTLEIQRTEQGDSAMYLCASSLGWSTNEKLFFGSGTQLSVL.

CDR3 coding DNA: TGCGCCAGCAGCCGCCGGGTTCAGGGAGACACTGAAGCTTTCTTT. Translating gives CASSRRVQGDTEAFF. This chain links TRBV5-1 with TRBJ1-1; maybe TRBD1 (5 bases). From germline, CDR1 is SGHRS and CDR2 YFSETQ. The CDR3 extends over 15 amino acids. V was clipped by 4 bases and J by 3 bases, with 16 bases between them.

The rearrangement joins TRBV18 to TRBJ1-2; 11 positions match TRBD1. Losses at the gene ends were 3 bases for V and 0 bases for J; bases not matched to a gene: 6. This CDR3 is built from 17 residues. CDR1 and CDR2 (germline): KGHSH, LQKENI. The CDR3 spells CASSPWTGGEANYGYTF. CDR3 DNA: TGTGCCAGCTCACCTTGGACAGGGGGCGAGGCTAACTATGGCTACACCTTC. Supplemented by reference TRBV18 and TRBJ1-2, the full variable domain reads NAGVMQNPRHLVRRRGQEARLRCSPMKGHSHVYWYRQLPEEGLKFMVYLQKENIIDESGMPKERFSAEFPKEGPSILRIQQVVRGDSAAYFCASSPWTGGEANYGYTFGSGTRLTVV.

The genes are TRBV7-3 and TRBJ2-6; D not resolved. Germline V CDR1 and CDR2: SGHTA, FQGTGA. The CDR3 covers 15 residues. V was pared by 5 bases and J by 0 bases, with 8 bases between. In DNA, the CDR3 is TGTGCCAGCAGCCCCCACTACTCTGGGGCCAACGTCCTGACTTTC. Its protein is CASSPHYSGANVLTF.

V usage is TRBV7-6 and J usage is TRBJ1-2; 11 bases match TRBD1. V gave up 0 bases and J gave up 4 bases; unmatched junction bases: 1. Germline CDR1 is SGHVS and CDR2 is FNYEAQ. The CDR3 sequence is 15 residues long. The CDR3: CASSLADRGLYGYTF. The CDR3 nucleotides are TGTGCCAGCAGCTTAGCGGACAGGGGGCTCTATGGCTACACCTTC. The variable domain in full, completed from reference TRBV7-6 and TRBJ1-2, reads GAGVSQSPRYKVTKRGQDVALRCDPISGHVSLYWYRQALGQGPEFLTYFNYEAQQDKSGLPNDRFSAERPEGSISTLTIQRTEQRDSAMYRCASSLADRGLYGYTFGSGTRLTVV.

The chain couples TRBV5-6 to TRBJ2-5; D might be TRBD2 (7 bases). V lost 4 bases to trimming and J lost 7 bases, with 17 bases between them. The CDR3 spans 14 residues. The germline V gene has CDR1 SGHDT and CDR2 YYEEEE. CDR3 DNA: TGTGCCAGCAGCCCGGAGGGGGGGTATGGGACCCAGTACTTC. Translating gives CASSPEGGYGTQYF.